This TCR beta chain was retrieved from a study of OX40 agonist ivuxolimab in advanced cancers. On the study more broadly: Age averaged around 54 years (range roughly 23 to 79), and roughly 80% were male.

This table comes from immunoSEQ multiplex PCR, and its TCRdb copy is limited to in-frame clones, with some not included. The data contain tens of thousands of clones, just under 85% of them singletons. Comment on this clone: Its antigen is not identified.

Study observations and caveats: CD4+ T cells averaged fewer expanded clones than CD8+ T cells.

The sample here was CD4+ or CD8+ T cells sorted from blood, taken in a trial of the OX40 agonist ivuxolimab. The clonotype originates from an adult with an advanced solid tumor such as melanoma, head and neck, liver or kidney cancer.

The CDR3 nucleotides are TGCAGCGTCGTTCCGGGACAGGGGTGGAGGGGCCAAGAGACCCAGTACTTC. Its protein is CSVVPGQGWRGQETQYF. The V call is TRBV29-1, the J call TRBJ2-5, with 10 bases matching TRBD1. The V and J ends lost 6 bases and 1 base, in that order; junction bases with no gene match: 14. This CDR3 is built from 17 residues. The V gene's germline CDR1 is SQVTM and CDR2 ANQGSEA.